Presented here are 8 T cell receptor beta chains from one specimen sequenced in a study of blood T cell repertoires in COVID-19. Clones were sequenced by immunoSEQ multiplex PCR, and TCRdb holds only the in-frame ones, with some missing. The data hold more than 35,000 clones, with approximately 83% observed a single time. The sample consisted of peripheral blood. Receptors were obtained from an elderly woman with acute or convalescent COVID-19.

The gene calls are TRBV7-2 and TRBJ2-1; tentatively, D is TRBD1 (5 bases). The V gene lost 5 bases and the J gene lost 6 bases, with 17 bases spanning the gap. This CDR3 has 15 residues. CDR1 and CDR2 from the germline V gene are SGHTA and FQGNSA. CDR3 nucleotide sequence: TGTGCCAGCAGCCCACAGGATTACACCGGCAATGAGCAGTTCTTC. This translates into CASSPQDYTGNEQFF.

This chain links TRBV5-6 with TRBJ2-1; no firm D call. CDR3 length equals 12 residues. Germline values: CDR1 SGHDT, CDR2 YYEEEE. V was trimmed by 1 base and J by 7 bases, leaving 6 bases between them. The CDR3 nucleotides are TGTGCCAGCAGCTTGCTCGTAAATGAGCAGTTCTTC. Protein sequence: CASSLLVNEQFF.

The V gene is TRBV6-2 or TRBV6-3, the J gene TRBJ1-2, with TRBD1 matching over 7 bases. CDR1 is MNHEY, CDR2 SVGEGT, per germline. V was clipped by 2 bases and J by 3 bases; unmatched bases: 6. There are 15 residues in the CDR3. This CDR3 reads CASSYEGQGDYGYTF. DNA of the CDR3: TGTGCCAGCAGTTACGAAGGCCAGGGGGACTATGGCTACACCTTC.

The chain couples TRBV19 to TRBJ1-2, with 10 bases identical to TRBD1. Trimming removed 8 bases from V and 5 bases from J; junction bases left unmatched: 5. CDR1 LNHDA and CDR2 SQIVND come from the germline V gene (reference sequence). The CDR3 runs 13 residues. CDR3 loop: CASGDRGLYGYTF. The CDR3 DNA sequence: TGTGCCAGTGGGGACAGGGGATTATATGGCTACACCTTC.

The chain recombines TRBV5-5 with TRBJ1-3; D is unclear. The CDR3 has 15 residues. Germline CDR1 reads SGHKS; CDR2 reads YYEKEE (reference sequence). The ends were cut back, 2 bases at V and 0 bases at J, with 9 bases in the middle. CDR3 DNA sequence: TGTGCCAGCAGCTTTGCACCCAGCTCTGGAAACACCATATATTTT. This gives the protein CASSFAPSSGNTIYF.

This clone came up a few times. The chain has TRBV11-2 and TRBJ1-1; D ambiguous. Germline values: CDR1 SGHAT, CDR2 FQNNGV. The CDR3 sequence is 13 residues long. V was pared by 5 bases and J by 3 bases, with 10 bases between. The CDR3 loop reads CASSPLRDTEAFF. CDR3 coding DNA: TGTGCCAGCAGCCCTTTGAGGGACACTGAAGCTTTCTTT.

This clone has more than one count but fewer than ten. The rearrangement joins TRBV4-1 to TRBJ2-7, with TRBD1 matching over 8 bases. With V trimmed by 1 base and J by 0 bases, 2 bases remained unmatched. This CDR3 region has 15 residues. Germline V gives CDR1 MGHRA, CDR2 YSYEKL. The CDR3 spells CASSQAQGGSYEQYF. CDR3 in DNA: TGCGCCAGCAGCCAAGCACAGGGGGGCTCCTACGAGCAGTACTTC.

The rearrangement links TRBV3-1 (or the pseudogene TRBV3-2) to TRBJ1-1; weak D call: TRBD1 (5 bases). The CDR3 is 14 amino acids. V was shortened by 3 bases and J by 5 bases, with 13 bases between the two germline ends. Germline V gene data show CDR1 as LGHDT and CDR2 as YNNKEL (reference sequence). This CDR3 is CASSQASRGTEAFF. As DNA, the CDR3 is TGTGCCAGCAGCCAGGCCTCACGGGGGACTGAAGCTTTCTTT.